There are many counts of the clone carrying this T cell receptor (beta chain). TCRdb passed the multiplex PCR reads through MiXCR, listing each CDR3 protein once. The sample lists fewer than 150,000 distinct CDR3 sequences, 21% seen once, with 2.2% in the top ten. This entry belongs to a study of breast tumors, draining lymph nodes, adjacent tissues. Germline CDR1 is SGHNT and CDR2 is YYREEE (reference sequence). This CDR3 comprises 14 residues. V gave up 2 bases and J gave up 0 bases, with 6 bases separating them. Breast cancer patients provided tissue from their axillary draining lymph nodes. The chain carries TRBV5-4 and TRBJ1-3; no definite D call. The sample consisted of axillary lymph node tissue. The sequence was obtained from a female donor with breast cancer. Some clones in this sample may be carry-over from other donors' samples. This chain's CDR3 is CASSLYSSGNTIYF. The CDR3 nucleotides are TGTGCCAGCAGCTTATATTCCTCTGGAAACACCATATATTTT.